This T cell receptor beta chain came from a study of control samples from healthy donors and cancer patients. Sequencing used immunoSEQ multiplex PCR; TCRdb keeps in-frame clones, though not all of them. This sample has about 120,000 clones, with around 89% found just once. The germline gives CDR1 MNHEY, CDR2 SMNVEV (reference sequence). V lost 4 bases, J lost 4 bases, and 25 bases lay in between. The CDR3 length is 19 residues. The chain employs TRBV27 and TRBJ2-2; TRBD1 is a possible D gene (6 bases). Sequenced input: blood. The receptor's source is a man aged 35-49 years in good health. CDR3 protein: CASSSPPGMGQGITGELFF. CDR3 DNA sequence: TGTGCCAGCAGTTCACCCCCGGGGATGGGGCAGGGGATCACCGGGGAGCTGTTTTTT.